This T cell receptor (beta chain) stems from a study of T-cell memory formation after mild COVID-19. Libraries for TCRalpha and TCRbeta carried sample barcodes and unique molecular identifiers via 5'RACE. TCRdb fed the 5' RACE reads into MiXCR, producing one record per CDR3 protein. The sample includes around 130,000 distinct CDR3 sequences, roughly 15% of them seen just once. Germline V gives CDR1 MNHEY, CDR2 SMNVEV (reference sequence). The V gene end was trimmed by 8 bases and the J gene end by 8 bases; junction bases not matched to a gene: 15. The CDR3 has 16 residues. The table lists this clonotype with a count of one.

Sequencing used PBMCs or a T cell subset sorted from them (not recorded which). The receptor comes from an adult woman who had mild COVID-19 (a few samples of this study predate the infection). Cell type and time point are not known. The V call is TRBV27, the J call TRBJ2-2; 9 positions match TRBD1. The CDR3 DNA is TGTGCCAGCTCCAGGAGGGACAGGGCACGTTTTGGGGAGCTGTTTTTT. This gives the protein CASSRRDRARFGELFF.